This entry lists 15 T cell receptor beta chains sequenced from one sample in a study of blood T cell repertoires in COVID-19. Libraries were prepared by immunoSEQ multiplex PCR; TCRdb keeps only in-frame clonotypes and omits some of them. The sample lists about 130,000 clones; about 85% were seen once. The specimen was peripheral blood. These receptor sequences come from an elderly woman with COVID-19, enrolled during active disease.

This clone was seen more than once but under ten times. This rearrangement joins TRBV29-1 to TRBJ1-4; possibly TRBD1 for D (5 bases). The V and J ends lost 6 bases and 6 bases respectively, with 17 bases between them. The germline gives CDR1 SQVTM, CDR2 ANQGSEA. The CDR3 is made up of 14 amino acids. The CDR3 sequence: CSVGDGDRYEKLFF. DNA of the CDR3: TGCAGCGTGGGCGATGGAGACAGATATGAAAAACTGTTTTTT.

The chain combines TRBV19 with TRBJ2-2, with D unresolved. Germline values: CDR1 LNHDA, CDR2 SQIVND (reference sequence). V was clipped by 5 bases and J by 4 bases, with 14 bases between them. This CDR3 region has 15 residues. The CDR3 reads CASSARSASTGELFF. The CDR3 coding sequence is TGTGCCAGTAGTGCCCGGAGTGCCTCCACCGGGGAGCTGTTTTTT.

This chain uses TRBV19 with TRBJ2-7; 8 bases fit TRBD1. This CDR3 has 14 amino acids. Looked up from germline, CDR1 is LNHDA and CDR2 is SQIVND (reference sequence). Germline trimming cut 5 bases from V and 6 bases from J; bases unmatched to any gene: 9. CDR3 sequence reads: CASSVGDRTLEQYF. In DNA, the CDR3 is TGTGCCAGTAGTGTTGGGGACAGGACCCTCGAGCAGTACTTC.

This chain links TRBV5-5 with TRBJ1-1; TRBD1 is a possible D gene (6 bases). From germline, CDR1 is SGHKS and CDR2 YYEKEE (reference sequence). This CDR3 has 14 amino acids. V was shortened by 2 bases and J by 1 base, with 9 bases between the two germline ends. CDR3: CASSFPGANTEAFF. CDR3 DNA: TGTGCCAGCAGCTTCCCAGGGGCGAACACTGAAGCTTTCTTT.

The chain joins TRBV6-5 to TRBJ1-4, with 7 positions matching TRBD1. V gave up 2 bases and J gave up 2 bases; unmatched junction bases: 5. Germline V lookup: CDR1 MNHEY, CDR2 SVGAGI. The CDR3 has 16 amino acids. In DNA, the CDR3 is TGTGCCAGCAGTTACAGACAGGGCACCACTAATGAAAAACTGTTTTTT. Translating it yields CASSYRQGTTNEKLFF.

V gene TRBV28 combines with J gene TRBJ1-2; no definite D call. V gave up 2 bases and J gave up 5 bases, with 18 bases separating them. Per the germline V gene, CDR1 is MDHEN and CDR2 is SYDVKM. This CDR3 has 16 residues. As DNA, the CDR3 is TGTGCCAGCAGTTTACCCACCCCGGGAAACCTATATGGCTACACCTTC. This codes for CASSLPTPGNLYGYTF.

The chain combines TRBV6-5 with TRBJ2-5, with no clear D. This CDR3 is built from 12 residues. The germline V and J ends were trimmed by 7 bases and 3 bases, with 9 bases remaining between them. From germline, CDR1 is MNHEY and CDR2 SVGAGI. This CDR3 is CASMALEETQYF. CDR3 nucleotides: TGTGCCAGCATGGCCCTCGAAGAGACCCAGTACTTC.

The V gene is TRBV4-1, the J gene TRBJ1-6; 9 positions agree with TRBD1. This CDR3 has 14 amino acids. V lost 0 bases and J lost 11; bases outside the gene matches: 2. Germline lookup yields CDR1 MGHRA and CDR2 YSYEKL. CDR3 region: CASSQEGQGAPLHF. The CDR3 nucleotides are TGCGCCAGCAGCCAAGAGGGACAGGGCGCACCCCTCCACTTT.

This clone occurred once. This rearrangement joins TRBV7-9 to TRBJ1-2, with D hard to call. The CDR3 loop spans 14 amino acids. CDR1 and CDR2 (germline): SEHNR, FQNEAQ (reference sequence). V shed 1 base and J shed 1 base, with 7 bases lying between them. The CDR3 DNA reads as TGTGCCAGCAGCTTAGAATCCAGTAACTATGGCTACACCTTC. It yields the protein CASSLESSNYGYTF.

This clone was seen a few times. This chain uses TRBV7-3 with TRBJ1-6; no clear D. Germline V gene lookup returns CDR1 SGHTA and CDR2 FQGTGA. CDR3 length equals 14 residues. The V and J ends lost 1 base and 7 bases respectively, with 8 bases between them. DNA of the CDR3: TGTGCCAGCAGCTTAAGTGCGCCGAATTCACCCCTCCACTTT. This gives the protein CASSLSAPNSPLHF. Variable domain in full (rest from reference TRBV7-3 and TRBJ1-6): GAGVSQTPSNKVTEKGKYVELRCDPISGHTALYWYRQSLGQGPEFLIYFQGTGAADDSGLPNDRFFAVRPEGSVSTLKIQRTERGDSAVYLCASSLSAPNSPLHFGNGTRLTVT.

The chain uses TRBV6-6 and TRBJ2-7, with 7 positions matching TRBD2. V was clipped by 8 bases and J by 2 bases; unmatched bases: 6. Germline CDR1 reads MNHNY; CDR2 reads SVGAGI (reference sequence). The CDR3 is made up of 13 amino acids. The CDR3 region is CASGAGRAYEQYF. CDR3 bases: TGTGCCAGCGGAGCGGGACGAGCCTACGAGCAGTACTTC.

V and J are TRBV4-1 and TRBJ1-1, with D hard to call. Germline assignment: CDR1 MGHRA and CDR2 YSYEKL. CDR3 length equals 15 residues. Trimming pared 0 bases from V and 0 bases from J, leaving 8 bases between. CDR3 amino acids: CASSQDQVMNTEAFF. CDR3 nucleotides: TGCGCCAGCAGCCAAGATCAGGTTATGAACACTGAAGCTTTCTTT.

This clone has a single count. This chain links TRBV4-2 with TRBJ1-2, with D perhaps TRBD1 (5 bases). The CDR3 spans 15 residues. V was pared by 2 bases and J by 5 bases, with 15 bases between. In germline, CDR1 is LGHNA, CDR2 YNFKEQ. The CDR3 DNA sequence: TGTGCCAGCAGCCAATATCGGGATGGGACTTATGGCTACACCTTC. It is translated as CASSQYRDGTYGYTF.

This clone appeared a few times. This sequence joins TRBV24-1 and TRBJ1-5, with 7 positions matching TRBD1. Per the germline V gene, CDR1 is KGHDR and CDR2 is SFDVKD. This CDR3 has 15 amino acids. The V gene end was trimmed by 4 bases and the J gene end by 7 bases; junction bases not matched to a gene: 9. This CDR3 is CATSEATGEGQPQHF. DNA for the CDR3: TGTGCCACCAGTGAAGCCACAGGGGAAGGGCAGCCCCAGCATTTT.

V gene TRBV28 combines with J gene TRBJ2-7; 7 bases are shared with TRBD1. This CDR3 has 12 residues. V dropped 6 bases and J dropped 9; count of bases not matched to a gene: 8. Germline V lookup: CDR1 MDHEN, CDR2 SYDVKM. The CDR3 protein is CASRSGQLLQYF. Written as DNA, the CDR3 is TGTGCCAGCAGATCGGGACAGCTCCTGCAGTACTTC.